One sample yielded the 8 T cell receptor beta chains listed below, sequenced in a study of blood T cell repertoires in COVID-19 (TCRdb year 2020). The library relied on the immunoSEQ multiplex PCR assay. TCRdb stores this immuneACCESS table with in-frame sequences only. Part of the clones is absent; in the studies checked, under half of the shortfall reflects unresolved V genes, and no reason is known for the rest. The sample has about 50,000 clones on record, about 92% of them singletons. Of the sample, about 27% is held by the ten largest clones. Material: peripheral blood. These receptors originate from a woman older than 75 with acute or convalescent COVID-19.

The V call is TRBV6-5, the J call TRBJ2-2; maybe TRBD1 (6 bases). Germline CDR1 MNHEY, CDR2 SVGAGI. Trimming shortened V by 2 bases and J by 7 bases, and 11 bases separated the two germline ends. The length of the CDR3 is 14 residues. CDR3 amino acids: CASSYHQDSGELFF. The CDR3 region has the DNA TGTGCCAGCAGTTACCACCAGGACAGCGGGGAGCTGTTTTTT.

The gene calls are TRBV3-1 (or the pseudogene TRBV3-2) and TRBJ2-2; the D gene is possibly TRBD2 (6 bases). In germline, CDR1 is LGHDT, CDR2 YNNKEL (reference sequence). The V end lost 0 bases, the J end lost 4 bases, and 9 bases lay between the germline ends. The CDR3 contains 15 residues. The CDR3 DNA reads as TGTGCCAGCAGCCAAGAACTAGCTTTCACCGGGGAGCTGTTTTTT. Its protein is CASSQELAFTGELFF.

The chain links TRBV27 to TRBJ1-1; no clear D. Germline loops: CDR1 MNHEY, CDR2 SMNVEV (reference sequence). The CDR3 spans 13 residues. V was shortened by 0 bases and J by 2 bases, with 4 bases between the two germline ends. CDR3 amino acids: CASSLSPNTEAFF. In DNA, the CDR3 is TGTGCCAGCAGTTTATCCCCTAACACTGAAGCTTTCTTT.

The chain is built from TRBV6-1 and TRBJ2-5, with D tentatively TRBD1 (5 bases). The CDR3 is 13 residues long. Germline V gene lookup returns CDR1 MNHNS and CDR2 SASEGT. V lost 3 bases and J lost 5, with 10 bases in between. The CDR3 loop reads CASSESRVETQYF. The CDR3 DNA reads TGTGCCAGCAGTGAGAGCAGGGTGGAGACCCAGTACTTC.

CDR3 in amino acids: CASRPTDRNPNLNTEAFF. For the CDR3, the DNA is TGTGCCAGCAGACCGACAGACAGGAACCCCAACCTGAACACTGAAGCTTTCTTT. The chain is built from TRBV4-2 and TRBJ1-1; D might be TRBD1 (6 bases). V shed 6 bases and J shed 0 bases, with 23 bases lying between them. Germline-derived CDR1 and CDR2 are LGHNA and YNFKEQ. The CDR3 extends over 18 amino acids.

V and J are TRBV2 and TRBJ1-6, with TRBD1 as a possible D gene (5 bases). This CDR3 contains 19 residues. CDR1 SNHLY and CDR2 FYNNEI come from the germline V gene. The V and J ends lost 8 bases and 7 bases respectively, with 30 bases between them. In DNA, the CDR3 is TGTGCCAGCGACGGCGGGAGGGGCACCCTAGACCAAAGAAATTCACCCCTCCACTTT. Residues: CASDGGRGTLDQRNSPLHF.

Written as DNA, the CDR3 is TGTGCCAGCAGCGTAGCGCCAGGGGTTGGAAACACCATATATTTT. As protein: CASSVAPGVGNTIYF. The chain is built from TRBV9 and TRBJ1-3, with a possible D match to TRBD1 (6 bases). The V and J ends lost 0 bases and 3 bases respectively, with 10 bases between them. CDR3 length equals 15 residues. Germline V gives CDR1 SGDLS, CDR2 YYNGEE.

The rearrangement uses TRBV18 and TRBJ1-1; possibly TRBD1 for D (6 bases). Germline lookup yields CDR1 KGHSH and CDR2 LQKENI. Trimming shortened V by 3 bases and J by 1 base, and 9 bases separated the two germline ends. The CDR3 loop spans 14 amino acids. The CDR3 loop reads CASSPGTPNTEAFF. The CDR3 bases are TGTGCCAGCTCACCTGGGACACCGAACACTGAAGCTTTCTTT. Looking up the rest from reference TRBV18 and TRBJ1-1 gives the full variable domain: NAGVMQNPRHLVRRRGQEARLRCSPMKGHSHVYWYRQLPEEGLKFMVYLQKENIIDESGMPKERFSAEFPKEGPSILRIQQVVRGDSAAYFCASSPGTPNTEAFFGQGTRLTVV.